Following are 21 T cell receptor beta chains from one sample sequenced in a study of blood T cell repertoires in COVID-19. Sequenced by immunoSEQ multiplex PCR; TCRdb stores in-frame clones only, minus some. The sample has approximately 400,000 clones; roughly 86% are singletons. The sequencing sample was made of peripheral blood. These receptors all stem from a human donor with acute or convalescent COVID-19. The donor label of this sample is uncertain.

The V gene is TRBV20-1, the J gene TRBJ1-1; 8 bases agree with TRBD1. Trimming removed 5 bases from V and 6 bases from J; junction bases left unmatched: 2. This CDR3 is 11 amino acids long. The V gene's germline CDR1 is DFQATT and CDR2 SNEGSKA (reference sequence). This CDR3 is CSASGGPEAFF. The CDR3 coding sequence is TGCAGTGCTTCAGGGGGCCCTGAAGCTTTCTTT.

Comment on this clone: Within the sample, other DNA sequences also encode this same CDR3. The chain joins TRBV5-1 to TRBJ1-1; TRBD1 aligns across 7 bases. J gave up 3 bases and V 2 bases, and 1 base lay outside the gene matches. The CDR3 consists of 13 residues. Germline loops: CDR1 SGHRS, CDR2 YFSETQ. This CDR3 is CASSLQGYTEAFF. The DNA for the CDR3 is TGCGCCAGCAGCTTACAGGGGTACACTGAAGCTTTCTTT.

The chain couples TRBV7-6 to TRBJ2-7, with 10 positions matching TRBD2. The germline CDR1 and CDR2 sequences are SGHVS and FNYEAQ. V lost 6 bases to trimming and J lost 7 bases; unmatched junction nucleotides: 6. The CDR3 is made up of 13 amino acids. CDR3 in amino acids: CASSSGLATEQYF. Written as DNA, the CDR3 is TGTGCCAGCAGTTCGGGACTAGCGACTGAGCAGTACTTC.

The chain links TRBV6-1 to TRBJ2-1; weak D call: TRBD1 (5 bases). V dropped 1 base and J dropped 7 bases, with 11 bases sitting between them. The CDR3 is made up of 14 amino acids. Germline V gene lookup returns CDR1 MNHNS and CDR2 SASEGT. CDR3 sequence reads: CASSEGRVANEQFF. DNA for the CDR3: TGTGCCAGCAGTGAAGGCAGGGTGGCGAATGAGCAGTTCTTC.

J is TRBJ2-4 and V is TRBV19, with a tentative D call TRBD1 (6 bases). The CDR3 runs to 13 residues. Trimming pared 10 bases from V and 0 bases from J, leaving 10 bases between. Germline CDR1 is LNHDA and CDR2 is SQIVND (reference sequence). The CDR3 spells CATRGQAKNIQYF. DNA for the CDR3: TGTGCCACCAGGGGACAAGCCAAAAACATTCAGTACTTC.

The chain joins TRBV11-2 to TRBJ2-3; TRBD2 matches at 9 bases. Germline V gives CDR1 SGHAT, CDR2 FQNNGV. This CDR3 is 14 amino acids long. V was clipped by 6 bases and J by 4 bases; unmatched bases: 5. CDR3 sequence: CASSRREGADTQYF. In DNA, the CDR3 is TGTGCCAGCAGTCGGCGGGAGGGCGCAGATACGCAGTATTTT. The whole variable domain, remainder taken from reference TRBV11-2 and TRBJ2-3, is EAGVAQSPRYKIIEKRQSVAFWCNPISGHATLYWYQQILGQGPKLLIQFQNNGVVDDSQLPKDRFSAERLKGVDSTLKIQPAKLEDSAVYLCASSRREGADTQYFGPGTRLTVL.

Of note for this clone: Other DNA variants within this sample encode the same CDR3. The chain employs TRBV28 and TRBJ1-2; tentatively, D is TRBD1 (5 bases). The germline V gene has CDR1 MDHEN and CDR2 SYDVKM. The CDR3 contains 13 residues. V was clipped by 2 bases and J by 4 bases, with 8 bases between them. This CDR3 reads CASSLGGTYGYTF. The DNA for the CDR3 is TGTGCCAGCAGTTTAGGGGGGACCTATGGCTACACCTTC.

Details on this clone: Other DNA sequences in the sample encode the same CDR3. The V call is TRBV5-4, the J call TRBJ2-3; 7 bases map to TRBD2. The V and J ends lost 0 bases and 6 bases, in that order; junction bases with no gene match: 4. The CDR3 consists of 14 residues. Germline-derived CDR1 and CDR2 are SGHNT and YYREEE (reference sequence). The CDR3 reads CASSLGLAADTQYF. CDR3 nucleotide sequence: TGTGCCAGCAGCTTGGGTCTAGCGGCGGATACGCAGTATTTT.

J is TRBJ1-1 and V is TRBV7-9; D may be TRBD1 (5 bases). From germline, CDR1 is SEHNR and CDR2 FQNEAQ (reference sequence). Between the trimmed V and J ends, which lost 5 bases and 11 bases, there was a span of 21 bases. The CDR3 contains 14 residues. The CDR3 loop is CASSRLLSGVEAFF. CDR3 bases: TGTGCCAGCAGCCGACTATTATCGGGGGTAGAGGCTTTCTTT.

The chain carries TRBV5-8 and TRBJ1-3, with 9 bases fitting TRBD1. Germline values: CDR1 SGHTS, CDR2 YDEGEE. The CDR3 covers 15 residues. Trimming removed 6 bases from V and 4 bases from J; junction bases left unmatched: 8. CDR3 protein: CASIIDRGTGNTIYF. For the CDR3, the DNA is TGTGCCAGCATAATCGACAGGGGGACCGGAAACACCATATATTTT.

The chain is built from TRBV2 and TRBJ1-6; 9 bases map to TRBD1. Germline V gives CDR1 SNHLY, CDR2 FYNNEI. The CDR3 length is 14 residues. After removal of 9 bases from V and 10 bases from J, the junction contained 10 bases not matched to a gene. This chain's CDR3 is CASKTGTGYSPLHF. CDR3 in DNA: TGTGCCAGTAAGACCGGGACAGGGTACTCACCCCTCCACTTT. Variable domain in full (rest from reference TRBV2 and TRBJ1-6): EPEVTQTPSHQVTQMGQEVILRCVPISNHLYFYWYRQILGQKVEFLVSFYNNEISEKSEIFDDQFSVERPDGSNFTLKIRSTKLEDSAMYFCASKTGTGYSPLHFGNGTRLTVT.

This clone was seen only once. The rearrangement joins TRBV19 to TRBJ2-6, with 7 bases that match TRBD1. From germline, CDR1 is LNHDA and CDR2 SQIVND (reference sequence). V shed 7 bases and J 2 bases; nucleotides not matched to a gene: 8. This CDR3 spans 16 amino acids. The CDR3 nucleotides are TGTGCCAGTACCTCGGACAGGCTCCCTGGGGCCAACGTCCTGACTTTC. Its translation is CASTSDRLPGANVLTF.

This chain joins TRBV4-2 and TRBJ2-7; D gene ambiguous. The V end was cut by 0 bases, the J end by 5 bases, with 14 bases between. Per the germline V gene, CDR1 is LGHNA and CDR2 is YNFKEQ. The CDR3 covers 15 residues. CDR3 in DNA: TGTGCCAGCAGCCAAGACTTGAAGTCTATTAACGAGCAGTACTTC. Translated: CASSQDLKSINEQYF.

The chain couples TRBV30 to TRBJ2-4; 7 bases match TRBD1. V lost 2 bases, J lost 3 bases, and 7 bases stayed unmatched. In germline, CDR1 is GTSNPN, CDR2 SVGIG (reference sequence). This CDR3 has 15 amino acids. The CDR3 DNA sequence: TGTGCCTGGAGTCTCCACAGGGGCCTCAAAAACATTCAGTACTTC. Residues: CAWSLHRGLKNIQYF. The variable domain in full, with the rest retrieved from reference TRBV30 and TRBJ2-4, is SQTIHQWPATLVQPVGSPLSLECTVEGTSNPNLYWYRQAAGRGLQLLFYSVGIGQISSEVPQNLSASRPQDRQFILSSKKLLLSDSGFYLCAWSLHRGLKNIQYFGAGTRLSVL.

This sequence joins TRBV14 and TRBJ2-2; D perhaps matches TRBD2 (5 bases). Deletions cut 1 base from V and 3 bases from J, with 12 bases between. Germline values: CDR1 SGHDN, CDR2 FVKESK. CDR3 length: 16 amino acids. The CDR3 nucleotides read TGTGCCAGCAGCCAAGGACGGGGAGAGGACACCGGGGAGCTGTTTTTT. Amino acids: CASSQGRGEDTGELFF.

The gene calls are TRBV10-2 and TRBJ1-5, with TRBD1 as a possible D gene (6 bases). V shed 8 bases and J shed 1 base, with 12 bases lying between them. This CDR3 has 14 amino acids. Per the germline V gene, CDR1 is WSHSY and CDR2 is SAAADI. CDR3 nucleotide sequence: TGCGCCAGCTCTTTGGACAGAAGCAATCAGCCCCAGCATTTT. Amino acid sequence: CASSLDRSNQPQHF.

The CDR3: CASSFIAGGYTDTQYF. The CDR3, as DNA: TGTGCCAGCAGCTTCATAGCGGGGGGCTACACAGATACGCAGTATTTT. The J gene is TRBJ2-3, the V gene TRBV11-2; 10 bases are a match to TRBD2. V gave up 3 bases and J gave up 2 bases; unmatched junction bases: 5. The germline V gene has CDR1 SGHAT and CDR2 FQNNGV. This CDR3 has 16 residues.

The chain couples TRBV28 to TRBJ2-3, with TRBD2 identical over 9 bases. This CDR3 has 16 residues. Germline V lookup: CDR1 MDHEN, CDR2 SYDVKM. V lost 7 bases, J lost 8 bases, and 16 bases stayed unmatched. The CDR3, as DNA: TGTGCCAGCACCGTTGGAGCGGGGGGCCTTAGAGGTACGCAGTATTTT. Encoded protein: CASTVGAGGLRGTQYF.

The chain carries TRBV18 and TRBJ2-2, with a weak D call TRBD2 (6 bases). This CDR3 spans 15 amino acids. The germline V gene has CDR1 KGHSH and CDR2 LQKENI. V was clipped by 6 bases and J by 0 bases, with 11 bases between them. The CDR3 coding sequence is TGTGCCAGCTCGTCCGGGGGTTCGAACACCGGGGAGCTGTTTTTT. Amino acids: CASSSGGSNTGELFF.

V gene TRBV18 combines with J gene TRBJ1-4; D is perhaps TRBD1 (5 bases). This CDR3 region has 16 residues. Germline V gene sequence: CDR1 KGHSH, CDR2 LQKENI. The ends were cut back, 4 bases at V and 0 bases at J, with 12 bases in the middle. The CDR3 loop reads CASSLSKGSTNEKLFF. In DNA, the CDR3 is TGTGCCAGCTCACTCTCCAAGGGGTCAACTAATGAAAAACTGTTTTTT. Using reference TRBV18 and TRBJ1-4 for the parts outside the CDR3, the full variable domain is NAGVMQNPRHLVRRRGQEARLRCSPMKGHSHVYWYRQLPEEGLKFMVYLQKENIIDESGMPKERFSAEFPKEGPSILRIQQVVRGDSAAYFCASSLSKGSTNEKLFFGSGTQLSVL.

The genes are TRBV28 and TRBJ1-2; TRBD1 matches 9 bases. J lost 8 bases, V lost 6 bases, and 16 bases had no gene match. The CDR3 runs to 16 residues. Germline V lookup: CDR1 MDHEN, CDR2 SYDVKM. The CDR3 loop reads CASRGRGTGGQRGYTF. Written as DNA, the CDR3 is TGTGCCAGCAGGGGAAGGGGTACAGGGGGCCAGAGGGGCTACACCTTC.